These 19 T cell receptor beta chains were sequenced from one sample in a study of CD8 T cells in ankylosing spondylitis. TCRdb independently ran MiXCR on the 5' RACE reads; one entry per CDR3 protein. The sample yields approximately 440,000 distinct CDR3 sequences, 17% seen once. For these TCRs, the target antigens are not known. Study-level findings and limits: Ankylosing spondylitis blood appeared to be characterized by a TCR beta motif of eight highly homologous variants.

What was sequenced was blood, either unsorted or a sorted T cell fraction (not recorded which). Receptors were obtained from a male donor with ankylosing spondylitis.

This chain uses TRBV20-1 with TRBJ2-1; a possible D gene is TRBD2 (5 bases). This CDR3 comprises 12 residues. V shed 6 bases and J shed 10 bases, with 16 bases lying between them. Germline V gene lookup returns CDR1 DFQATT and CDR2 SNEGSKA (reference sequence). CDR3: CSAGSTSNEQFF. The CDR3 DNA sequence: TGCAGTGCCGGCAGCACTAGTAACGAGCAGTTCTTC.

This chain joins TRBV2 and TRBJ1-5; no clear D. The CDR3 sequence is 14 residues long. V lost 4 bases, J lost 0 bases, and 7 bases lay in between. The V gene's germline CDR1 is SNHLY and CDR2 FYNNEI. CDR3 nucleotide sequence: TGTGCCAGCAGTGCCGACTATAGCAATCAGCCCCAGCATTTT. Amino acid sequence: CASSADYSNQPQHF. Full variable domain (missing parts from reference TRBV2 and TRBJ1-5): EPEVTQTPSHQVTQMGQEVILRCVPISNHLYFYWYRQILGQKVEFLVSFYNNEISEKSEIFDDQFSVERPDGSNFTLKIRSTKLEDSAMYFCASSADYSNQPQHFGDGTRLSIL.

At least ten counts were recorded for this clonotype. The chain links TRBV4-1 to TRBJ2-3, with TRBD2 identical over 8 bases. The J segment lost 3 bases and the V segment lost 4 bases, leaving 9 bases of the junction unmatched. In germline, CDR1 is MGHRA, CDR2 YSYEKL. The CDR3 sequence is 16 residues long. The CDR3 DNA is TGCGCCAGCAGCCCTTCTCGACTAGCGATTACAGATACGCAGTATTTT. It encodes CASSPSRLAITDTQYF.

This clonotype was seen at least ten times. The chain carries TRBV12-3 or TRBV12-4 and TRBJ2-2, with a tentative D call TRBD1 (5 bases). V shed 5 bases and J shed 9 bases, with 16 bases lying between them. The CDR3 covers 14 residues. The CDR3 here is CASSPQGWGRELFF. In DNA, the CDR3 is TGTGCCAGCAGTCCACAAGGATGGGGCCGGGAGCTGTTTTTT.

J is TRBJ1-5 and V is TRBV2, with TRBD1 matching over 7 bases. Germline-derived CDR1 and CDR2 are SNHLY and FYNNEI. Trimming removed 8 bases from V and 0 bases from J; junction bases left unmatched: 10. CDR3 length: 16 residues. The CDR3 nucleotides are TGTGCCAGCGGTTCGGGGTCAGGGGGTAGCAATCAGCCCCAGCATTTT. Protein: CASGSGSGGSNQPQHF.

V usage is TRBV29-1 and J usage is TRBJ2-5; D gene uncertain. V lost 3 bases to trimming and J lost 0 bases, with 5 bases between them. The CDR3 is 12 residues long. Germline values: CDR1 SQVTM, CDR2 ANQGSEA. The CDR3 protein is CSVDRYQETQYF. Written as DNA, the CDR3 is TGCAGCGTTGACAGGTACCAAGAGACCCAGTACTTC.

J is TRBJ2-7 and V is TRBV10-3; a weak D match, TRBD1 (6 bases). Per germline, CDR1 ENHRY and CDR2 SYGVKD. This CDR3 region has 14 residues. V dropped 6 bases and J dropped 0 bases, with 12 bases sitting between them. The CDR3 region is CAISQQGYSYEQYF. As DNA, the CDR3 is TGTGCCATCAGCCAACAGGGATACTCCTACGAGCAGTACTTC.

The chain combines TRBV10-3 with TRBJ2-2, with D perhaps TRBD2 (6 bases). Germline CDR1 ENHRY, CDR2 SYGVKD. There are 17 residues in the CDR3. The ends were cut back, 6 bases at V and 0 bases at J, with 17 bases in the middle. The CDR3 nucleotides are TGTGCCATCAGACAACTGGGAGGTCGGCCGAACACCGGGGAGCTGTTTTTT. This gives the protein CAIRQLGGRPNTGELFF.

The V and J genes are TRBV5-1 and TRBJ2-7; possibly TRBD1 for D (6 bases). V dropped 4 bases and J dropped 4 bases, with 12 bases sitting between them. Per the germline V gene, CDR1 is SGHRS and CDR2 is YFSETQ. The CDR3 runs 13 residues. CDR3 nucleotide sequence: TGCGCCAGCAGCGAGGGGGAAAGGTACGAGCAGTACTTC. Its protein is CASSEGERYEQYF.

This clonotype was observed a few times. The CDR3 coding sequence is TGTGCCAGTAGTAAGGGCGACAGGGCTCAGCCCCAGCATTTT. Translation: CASSKGDRAQPQHF. The chain has TRBV19 and TRBJ1-5; 7 nucleotides align to TRBD1. The CDR3 extends over 14 amino acids. Trimming removed 4 bases from V and 6 bases from J; junction bases left unmatched: 6. Per the germline V gene, CDR1 is LNHDA and CDR2 is SQIVND (reference sequence).

The chain couples TRBV9 to TRBJ2-7, with 10 bases lining up with TRBD2. Germline values: CDR1 SGDLS, CDR2 YYNGEE. The CDR3 has 16 amino acids. V shed 3 bases and J 3 bases; nucleotides not matched to a gene: 9. The chain's CDR3 is CASSAQAGGFLYEQYF. CDR3 bases: TGTGCCAGCAGCGCCCAAGCGGGAGGGTTCCTCTACGAGCAGTACTTC.

This clonotype was counted once. Since no conserved phenylalanine or tryptophan closes the CDR3, a read error is the likely cause. The chain recombines TRBV20-1 with TRBJ1-1, with TRBD1 matching over 7 bases. V lost 6 bases, J lost 7 bases, and 11 bases stayed unmatched. The CDR3 runs to 13 residues. The germline V gene has CDR1 DFQATT and CDR2 SNEGSKA (reference sequence). The CDR3, as DNA: TGCAGTGCCGAAAGGGGGCAAGGTGGTGAAGCTTTCCTT. Its translation: CSAERGQGGEAFL.

This clonotype was found a few times. The J gene is TRBJ1-3, the V gene TRBV9, with 8 bases fitting TRBD1. This CDR3 has 17 amino acids. Germline CDR1 and CDR2: SGDLS and YYNGEE. With V trimmed by 0 bases and J by 4 bases, 9 bases remained unmatched. CDR3 protein: CASSVEATGGVGNTIYF. DNA of the CDR3: TGTGCCAGCAGCGTAGAGGCAACAGGGGGTGTCGGAAACACCATATATTTT. The full variable domain, with the rest looked up from reference TRBV9 and TRBJ1-3, is DSGVTQTPKHLITATGQRVTLRCSPRSGDLSVYWYQQSLDQGLQFLIQYYNGEERAKGNILERFSAQQFPDLHSELNLSSLELGDSALYFCASSVEATGGVGNTIYFGEGSWLTVV.

This chain joins TRBV12-3 or TRBV12-4 and TRBJ1-2, with 7 nucleotides matching TRBD1. The CDR3 extends over 14 amino acids. V trimming: 5 bases; J trimming: 1 base; junction bases outside the gene matches: 4. Written as DNA, the CDR3 is TGTGCCAGCAGTCGGGCAGGGGGTAACTATGGCTACACCTTC. Translating gives CASSRAGGNYGYTF.

This clonotype was picked up many times. The chain joins TRBV24-1 to TRBJ2-1, with 7 bases aligning to TRBD1. Trimming took 2 bases from V and 4 from J; bases not matched to a gene: 7. The CDR3 runs to 16 residues. CDR1 and CDR2 from the germline V gene are KGHDR and SFDVKD. This CDR3 is CATSDSTGTEYNEQFF. The CDR3 DNA sequence: TGTGCCACCAGTGATTCTACCGGGACAGAGTACAATGAGCAGTTCTTC.

This clonotype was picked up a small number of times. The chain employs TRBV18 and TRBJ1-4, with a weak D call TRBD1 (5 bases). The CDR3 extends over 14 amino acids. Trimming removed 4 bases at V and 10 bases at J, with 16 bases between. Germline loops: CDR1 KGHSH, CDR2 LQKENI. The CDR3 region has the DNA TGTGCCAGCTCACTCACCAGGGACGAAGGAAAACTGTTTTTT. This gives the protein CASSLTRDEGKLFF.

This clonotype was detected a few times. The rearrangement uses TRBV13 and TRBJ1-2; maybe TRBD1 (5 bases). Germline assignment: CDR1 PRHDT and CDR2 FYEKMQ (reference sequence). V lost 2 bases, J lost 5 bases, and 9 bases lay in between. The CDR3 is made up of 13 amino acids. CDR3 residues: CASSLSRVYGYTF. Here the CDR3 DNA reads TGTGCCAGCAGCTTATCCAGGGTATATGGCTACACCTTC.

The chain is built from TRBV14 and TRBJ1-1; 9 bases align to TRBD1. The germline V gene has CDR1 SGHDN and CDR2 FVKESK. J gave up 4 bases and V 4 bases, and 7 bases lay outside the gene matches. The CDR3 covers 15 residues. The CDR3 protein is CASSPWGTGTTEAFF. The CDR3 region has the DNA TGTGCCAGCAGCCCATGGGGGACAGGGACCACTGAAGCTTTCTTT.

The CDR3 sequence is CSVAWDKVYGYTF. CDR3 in DNA: TGCAGCGTTGCCTGGGACAAGGTCTATGGCTACACCTTC. V usage is TRBV29-1 and J usage is TRBJ1-2, with D tentatively TRBD1 (6 bases). Per the germline V gene, CDR1 is SQVTM and CDR2 is ANQGSEA. Trimming shortened V by 4 bases and J by 4 bases, and 13 bases separated the two germline ends. This CDR3 is 13 amino acids long.